The TCR beta chain under discussion was sequenced for a study of long-term antiretroviral therapy in people with HIV. This clone showed up just a few times. The assay, immunoSEQ v3.0, was run at survey level. Method: immunoSEQ multiplex PCR; TCRdb's copy keeps in-frame clones and lacks some. Of 25,000 to 35,000 clones listed, 78% are singletons. The receptor was isolated from a woman between 45 and 65 years old with HIV. Specimen: unsorted PBMCs, collected 3.1 years after starting antiretroviral therapy.

Here the CDR3 DNA reads TGTGCCAGCAGTAACAATGAGCAGTTCTTC. This codes for CASSNNEQFF. This sequence joins TRBV6-6 and TRBJ2-1; D is unclear. Per germline, CDR1 MNHNY and CDR2 SVGAGI (reference sequence). The CDR3 is made up of 10 amino acids. V shed 5 bases and J shed 5 bases, with 1 base lying between them.